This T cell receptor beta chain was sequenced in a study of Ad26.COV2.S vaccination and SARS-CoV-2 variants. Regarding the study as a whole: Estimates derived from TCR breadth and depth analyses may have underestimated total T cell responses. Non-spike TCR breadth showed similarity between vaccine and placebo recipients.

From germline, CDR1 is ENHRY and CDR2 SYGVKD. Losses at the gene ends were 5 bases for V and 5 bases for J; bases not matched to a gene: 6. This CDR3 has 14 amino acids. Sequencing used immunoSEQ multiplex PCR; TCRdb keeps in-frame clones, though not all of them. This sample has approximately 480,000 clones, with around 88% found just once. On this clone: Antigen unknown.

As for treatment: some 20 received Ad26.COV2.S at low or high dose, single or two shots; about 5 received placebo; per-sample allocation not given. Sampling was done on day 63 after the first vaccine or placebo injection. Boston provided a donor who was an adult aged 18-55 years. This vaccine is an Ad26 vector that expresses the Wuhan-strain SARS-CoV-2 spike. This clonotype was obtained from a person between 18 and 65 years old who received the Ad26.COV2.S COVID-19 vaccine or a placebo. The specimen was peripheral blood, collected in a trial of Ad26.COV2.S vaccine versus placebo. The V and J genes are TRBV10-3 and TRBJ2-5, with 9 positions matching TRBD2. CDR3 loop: CAISPTSGAETQYF. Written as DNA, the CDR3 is TGTGCCATCAGTCCGACTAGCGGCGCGGAGACCCAGTACTTC.